This is a list of T cell receptor beta chains from one sample in a study of blood T cells in healthy people across ages. MiXCR was run by TCRdb on the 5' RACE reads, yielding one entry per CDR3 protein. The sample yields more than 500,000 distinct CDR3 sequences, about 29% seen once. The data also belong to a second study, concerning T cells of mothers and their children.

Sequencing was done on a sample of blood. The receptors come from a boy between 2 and 10 years old in good health. Both conserved end residues are part of each CDR3.

16	TRBV7-9	TRBJ2-2	CASSLVPAKNTGELFF
17	TRBV24-1	TRBJ1-5	CATSDLRGPNSNQPQHF
17	TRBV12-3/TRBV12-4	TRBJ2-3	CASSLPLAGALPDTQYF
15	TRBV20-1	TRBJ2-3	CSARRLGELVDTQYF
13	TRBV3-1	TRBJ1-2	CASSQGINYGYTF
13	TRBV7-2	TRBJ2-5	CASSLVRGETQYF
14	TRBV10-3	TRBJ2-5	CAISSSGGRNEQLF
14	TRBV11-2	TRBJ2-7	CASSLTSGSDEQYF
12	TRBV29-1	TRBJ1-1	CSVWTAGTEAFF
15	TRBV9	TRBJ1-3	CASAPDRGRGNTIYF
16	TRBV5-1	TRBJ1-2	CASSLVQAGSHYGYTF
17	TRBV7-2	TRBJ1-6	CASSLAGGVFGNSPLHF